The clone carrying this TCR beta chain was observed a handful of times. Its antigen is unidentified. Germline CDR1 and CDR2: MNHEY and SVGEGT. This CDR3 is 13 amino acids long. Trimming removed 0 bases at V and 6 bases at J, with 8 bases between. This entry comes from a study of blood T cells in healthy people across ages. Peripheral blood from each donor was collected in a volume of 8.5 to 10 milliliters. General study results and limits: Unsorted PBMC material precluded a definitive naive versus antigen-experienced comparison. Researchers report that TCR beta diversity correlated strongly with naive T cell percentage. There was no known CMV status for donors, so expanded clonotype changes were possibly confounded.

A second about 7 to 12 cycle PCR used barcoded and J-beta primers. One entry per CDR3 protein, called by TCRdb with MiXCR from the 5' RACE reads. The repertoire holds 1.5 million to 2 million distinct CDR3 sequences, with about 50% as singletons. The sample was blood. The sequence was collected from a woman aged 40 to 50 in good health. The chain links TRBV6-2 or TRBV6-3 to TRBJ1-2; no clear D gene. The CDR3 nucleotides read TGTGCCAGCAGTTACTCGATTTCGGATGGCTACACCTTC. Residues: CASSYSISDGYTF.